This T cell receptor beta chain originates from a study of T-cell reconstitution after alpha-beta-depleted transplantation in children. Preparation of the TCRbeta library involved a method that used unique molecular identifiers. TCRdb re-analysed the PCR reads in MiXCR, keeping a single row per CDR3 protein. The sample has about 500,000 distinct CDR3 sequences, about 33% seen once. Between the trimmed V and J ends, which lost 0 bases and 3 bases, there was a span of 9 bases. The CDR3 runs 14 residues. Germline CDR1 ENHRY, CDR2 SYGVKD. The table lists this clonotype with a few counts. This material consisted of PBMCs from the stem cell graft donor, taken from the stem cell graft. This TCR came from a human donor who donated a stem cell graft to a child with aplastic anemia. The chain uses TRBV10-3 and TRBJ2-7; no firm D call. The CDR3 loop reads CAISESRASYEQYF. CDR3 DNA: TGTGCCATCAGTGAGTCAAGGGCCAGCTACGAGCAGTACTTC.